This T cell receptor beta chain was sequenced for a study of cytomegalovirus exposure and HLA in healthy donors. The PCR was carried out with 60 Vbeta primers and 13 Jbeta primers. Assay: immunoSEQ multiplex PCR; the TCRdb copy retains only in-frame clones and omits some. This table holds over 60,000 clones, approximately 72% found once. From germline, CDR1 is SGHRS and CDR2 YFSETQ. V lost 0 bases and J 0 bases, leaving 10 bases between the germline ends. The CDR3 covers 15 residues. The chain recombines TRBV5-1 with TRBJ2-7, with D possibly TRBD2 on 5 matching bases. This sequence was found in a woman aged 25 to 39 in good health and CMV-seropositive. Sequencing input: PBMCs. The CDR3 region is CASSLGAGSSYEQYF. CDR3 nucleotides: TGCGCCAGCAGCTTGGGGGCGGGTAGCTCCTACGAGCAGTACTTC.